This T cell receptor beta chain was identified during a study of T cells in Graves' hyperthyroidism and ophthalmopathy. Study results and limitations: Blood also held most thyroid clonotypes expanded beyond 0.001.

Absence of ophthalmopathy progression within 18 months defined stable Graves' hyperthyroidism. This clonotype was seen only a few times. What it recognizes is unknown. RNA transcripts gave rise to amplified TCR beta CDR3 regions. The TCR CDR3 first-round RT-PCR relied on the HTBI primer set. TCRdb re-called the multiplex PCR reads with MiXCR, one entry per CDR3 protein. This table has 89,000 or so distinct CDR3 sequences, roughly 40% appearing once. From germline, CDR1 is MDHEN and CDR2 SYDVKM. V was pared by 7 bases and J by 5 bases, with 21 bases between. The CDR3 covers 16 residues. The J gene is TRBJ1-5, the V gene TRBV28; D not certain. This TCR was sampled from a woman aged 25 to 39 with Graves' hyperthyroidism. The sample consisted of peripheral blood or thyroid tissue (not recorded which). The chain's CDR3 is CASTLLAGPGDQPQHF. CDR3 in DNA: TGTGCCAGCACTCTACTCGCGGGCCCCGGGGATCAGCCCCAGCATTTT.